A selection of T cell receptor beta chains follows, all from one sample in a study of cytomegalovirus exposure and HLA in healthy donors. Produced via immunoSEQ multiplex PCR; TCRdb's table is partial and in-frame only. The repertoire holds 100,000 to 150,000 clones, around four fifths seen once, with around 1.6% in the top ten. The specimen was PBMCs. These TCRs come from a female donor in good health and CMV-seronegative. The CDR3 runs from the conserved cysteine through the conserved F or W. Fields, in order: D gene, J gene, clone size, V gene, CDR3 DNA, CDR3 protein. A D gene is named only where the DNA matches it firmly. Clone size appears in some rows only: once, few, many, or a class for an expanded clone.

d_call: -; j_call: TRBJ1-5; clone_size: -; v_call: TRBV27; cdr3_nt: TGTGCCAGTAGGTCGGGGGCGGGAGGAAGGCAGCCCCAGCATTTT; cdr3_aa: CASRSGAGGRQPQHF
d_call: -; j_call: TRBJ1-4; clone_size: -; v_call: TRBV30; cdr3_nt: TGTGCCTGGAGCCGGCAGGGGAATGAAAAACTGTTTTTT; cdr3_aa: CAWSRQGNEKLFF
d_call: TRBD2; j_call: TRBJ2-1; clone_size: -; v_call: TRBV19; cdr3_nt: TGTGCCAGTAGTCTTGGACTAGCGGGAGTTTATGAGCAGTTCTTC; cdr3_aa: CASSLGLAGVYEQFF
d_call: -; j_call: TRBJ1-3; clone_size: -; v_call: TRBV6-5; cdr3_nt: TGTGCCAGCCGCCGAGAGTCCCGCTCTGGAAACACCATATATTTT; cdr3_aa: CASRRESRSGNTIYF
d_call: TRBD2; j_call: TRBJ2-7; clone_size: -; v_call: TRBV19; cdr3_nt: TGTGCCAGTAGTATGGGACTAGCGGGATACGAGCAGTACTTC; cdr3_aa: CASSMGLAGYEQYF
d_call: TRBD1; j_call: TRBJ2-5; clone_size: -; v_call: TRBV28; cdr3_nt: TGTGCCAGCACCCCCGGGACAGGGTTAGGAGAGACCCAGTACTTC; cdr3_aa: CASTPGTGLGETQYF
d_call: TRBD2; j_call: TRBJ2-1; clone_size: -; v_call: TRBV27; cdr3_nt: TGTGCCAGCAGTCCCCTAGCGGGAGGGCCCTACAATGAGCAGTTCTTC; cdr3_aa: CASSPLAGGPYNEQFF
d_call: TRBD1; j_call: TRBJ1-2; clone_size: -; v_call: TRBV27; cdr3_nt: TGTGCCAGCAGTTTAGGTTGGGACAGACGAGGCTACACCTTC; cdr3_aa: CASSLGWDRRGYTF
d_call: -; j_call: TRBJ1-1; clone_size: -; v_call: TRBV28; cdr3_nt: TGTGCCAGCAGTTACCCAGGGGCCACTGAAGCTTTCTTT; cdr3_aa: CASSYPGATEAFF
d_call: TRBD2; j_call: TRBJ2-7; clone_size: -; v_call: TRBV11-2; cdr3_nt: TGTGCCAGCAGCCTCCGGAGCGGGGTCTCCTACGAGCAGTACTTC; cdr3_aa: CASSLRSGVSYEQYF
d_call: -; j_call: TRBJ1-5; clone_size: -; v_call: TRBV9; cdr3_nt: TGTGCCAGCAGCGCTGGTGGCCATCAGCCCCAGCATTTT; cdr3_aa: CASSAGGHQPQHF
d_call: TRBD1; j_call: TRBJ1-1; clone_size: -; v_call: TRBV4-3; cdr3_nt: TGCGCCAGCAGCACAGGACAGGGCTTGAACACTGAAGCTTTCTTT; cdr3_aa: CASSTGQGLNTEAFF
d_call: TRBD2; j_call: TRBJ2-1; clone_size: -; v_call: TRBV5-1; cdr3_nt: TGCGCCAGCAGCTTGGTGCTAGCGGGAATTTACAATGAGCAGTTCTTC; cdr3_aa: CASSLVLAGIYNEQFF
d_call: TRBD1; j_call: TRBJ2-7; clone_size: -; v_call: TRBV11-2; cdr3_nt: TGTGCCAGCACCAGACAGGGGGCGCAGTACGAGCAGTACTTC; cdr3_aa: CASTRQGAQYEQYF
d_call: -; j_call: TRBJ2-2; clone_size: -; v_call: TRBV15; cdr3_nt: TGTGCCACCAGCAGAGATAGGAACACCGGGGAGCTGTTTTTT; cdr3_aa: CATSRDRNTGELFF
d_call: -; j_call: TRBJ1-5; clone_size: few; v_call: TRBV18; cdr3_nt: TGTGCCAGCTCCCCAATGCGGAGGGGCAATCAGCCCCAGCATTTT; cdr3_aa: CASSPMRRGNQPQHF
d_call: -; j_call: TRBJ1-5; clone_size: -; v_call: TRBV6-6; cdr3_nt: TGTGCCAGCAGTCCCCGGGAGGGGTCACAGCCCCAGCATTTT; cdr3_aa: CASSPREGSQPQHF
d_call: TRBD2; j_call: TRBJ2-2; clone_size: -; v_call: TRBV5-4; cdr3_nt: TGTGCCAGCAGCTTGCCCGGGGCTAGCGGAATCACCGGGGAGCTGTTTTTT; cdr3_aa: CASSLPGASGITGELFF
d_call: -; j_call: TRBJ1-1; clone_size: -; v_call: TRBV27; cdr3_nt: TGTGCCAGCAGTTTAAGGCAGGGATTGAACACTGAAGCTTTCTTT; cdr3_aa: CASSLRQGLNTEAFF
d_call: TRBD2; j_call: TRBJ2-3; clone_size: -; v_call: TRBV5-1; cdr3_nt: TGCGCCAGCAGCATAGGGACTAGCGGTAGCACAGATACGCAGTATTTT; cdr3_aa: CASSIGTSGSTDTQYF
d_call: TRBD2; j_call: TRBJ2-2; clone_size: medium-sized; v_call: TRBV6-4; cdr3_nt: TGTGCCAGCTCCCCCGGACTAGCGGGAGCCGGGGAGCTGTTTTTT; cdr3_aa: CASSPGLAGAGELFF
d_call: -; j_call: TRBJ1-2; clone_size: -; v_call: TRBV28; cdr3_nt: TGTGCCAGCCGCCTTGGGGGGACGGAAGGCTACACCTTC; cdr3_aa: CASRLGGTEGYTF
d_call: -; j_call: TRBJ1-5; clone_size: few; v_call: TRBV21-1; cdr3_nt: TGTGCCAGCAGCGCCTCAGGGTGTCAACCCAATCAGCCCCAGCATTTT; cdr3_aa: CASSASGCQPNQPQHF
d_call: TRBD1; j_call: TRBJ1-1; clone_size: -; v_call: TRBV5-6; cdr3_nt: TGTGCCAGCAGCTTGGTGGGACAGGGTCGGCACACTGAAGCTTTCTTT; cdr3_aa: CASSLVGQGRHTEAFF
d_call: TRBD1; j_call: TRBJ2-1; clone_size: -; v_call: TRBV5-1; cdr3_nt: TGCGCCAGCAGCTTCACCGGGACAGGGGGGTGGAATGAGCAGTTCTTC; cdr3_aa: CASSFTGTGGWNEQFF
d_call: TRBD2; j_call: TRBJ2-7; clone_size: -; v_call: TRBV5-1; cdr3_nt: TGCGCCAGCAGCTTGGGCCAGCGGGAGCTCAGCTACGAGCAGTACTTC; cdr3_aa: CASSLGQRELSYEQYF
d_call: TRBD1; j_call: TRBJ1-2; clone_size: -; v_call: TRBV9; cdr3_nt: TGTGCCAGCAGCGTAGATGACAGGGCTAACTATGGCTACACCTTC; cdr3_aa: CASSVDDRANYGYTF
d_call: TRBD1; j_call: TRBJ2-3; clone_size: once; v_call: TRBV5-4; cdr3_nt: TGTGCCAGCAGCGGCGGACAGGGGGCGAGTTCTGGGGATACGCAGTATTTT; cdr3_aa: CASSGGQGASSGDTQYF
d_call: -; j_call: TRBJ1-4; clone_size: -; v_call: TRBV28; cdr3_nt: TGTGCCAGCAGTTTCCCCTCTAATGAAAAACTGTTTTTT; cdr3_aa: CASSFPSNEKLFF
d_call: -; j_call: TRBJ2-5; clone_size: once; v_call: TRBV30; cdr3_nt: TGTGCCTGGAATTGGGCCACAGGGAATCAAGAGACCCAGTACTTC; cdr3_aa: CAWNWATGNQETQYF
d_call: -; j_call: TRBJ2-2; clone_size: -; v_call: TRBV2; cdr3_nt: TGTGCCAGCGTATTCCGGGGGATGGCCGGGGAGCTGTTTTTT; cdr3_aa: CASVFRGMAGELFF
d_call: -; j_call: TRBJ1-6; clone_size: -; v_call: TRBV5-1; cdr3_nt: TGCGCCAGCAGCTTGAGGTCCCTTGAGGATTCACCCCTCCACTTT; cdr3_aa: CASSLRSLEDSPLHF
d_call: TRBD1; j_call: TRBJ1-5; clone_size: once; v_call: TRBV2; cdr3_nt: TGTGCCAGCAACGGACAGGGCAGGCAGCCCCAGCATTTT; cdr3_aa: CASNGQGRQPQHF
d_call: TRBD2; j_call: TRBJ2-3; clone_size: -; v_call: TRBV9; cdr3_nt: TGTGCCAGCAGCCCCCTAGCGGGTCCCACAGATACGCAGTATTTT; cdr3_aa: CASSPLAGPTDTQYF
d_call: -; j_call: TRBJ1-6; clone_size: -; v_call: TRBV27; cdr3_nt: TGTGCCAGCAGGCCTGGGGGGATTGATTCACCCCTCCACTTT; cdr3_aa: CASRPGGIDSPLHF
d_call: TRBD1; j_call: TRBJ1-1; clone_size: -; v_call: TRBV19; cdr3_nt: TGTGCCAGTAGCCCTTGGGGGACAGAGAACACTGAAGCTTTCTTT; cdr3_aa: CASSPWGTENTEAFF
d_call: -; j_call: TRBJ1-2; clone_size: few; v_call: TRBV27; cdr3_nt: TGTGCCAGCAAAAGGTCGGAGTCTCAAAGGTTCTACACCTTC; cdr3_aa: CASKRSESQRFYTF
d_call: -; j_call: TRBJ2-5; clone_size: -; v_call: TRBV19; cdr3_nt: TGTGCCAGTAGTGAGGGGACTGTTGGCCAGTACTTC; cdr3_aa: CASSEGTVGQYF
d_call: TRBD2; j_call: TRBJ2-5; clone_size: once; v_call: TRBV5-4; cdr3_nt: TGTGCCAGCAGCTTGTGGCGGGGGGAGACCCAGTACTTC; cdr3_aa: CASSLWRGETQYF
d_call: TRBD1; j_call: TRBJ2-4; clone_size: few; v_call: TRBV28; cdr3_nt: TGTGCCAGCAGAGATACGGGACAGGGGATTCAGTACTTC; cdr3_aa: CASRDTGQGIQYF
d_call: -; j_call: TRBJ2-3; clone_size: -; v_call: TRBV11-2; cdr3_nt: TGTGCCAGCACCTCGGGGGAGGGCACAGATACGCAGTATTTT; cdr3_aa: CASTSGEGTDTQYF
d_call: -; j_call: TRBJ2-5; clone_size: few; v_call: TRBV7-2; cdr3_nt: TGTGCCAGCAGCTTAGCTAGAGAGACCCAGTACTTC; cdr3_aa: CASSLARETQYF
d_call: -; j_call: TRBJ1-2; clone_size: -; v_call: TRBV9; cdr3_nt: TGTGCCAGCAGCGTAGGGGGCAGGGGCAGTAACTATGGCTACACCTTC; cdr3_aa: CASSVGGRGSNYGYTF
d_call: -; j_call: TRBJ1-3; clone_size: -; v_call: TRBV28; cdr3_nt: TGTGCCAGCACCGCAGAGGGTACTGGAAACACCATATATTTT; cdr3_aa: CASTAEGTGNTIYF
d_call: TRBD1; j_call: TRBJ1-5; clone_size: -; v_call: TRBV6-1; cdr3_nt: TGTGCCAGCAGTGAACCTCGAGGGGGACAGGGGAATCAGCCCCAGCATTTT; cdr3_aa: CASSEPRGGQGNQPQHF
d_call: -; j_call: TRBJ1-5; clone_size: -; v_call: TRBV7-9; cdr3_nt: TGTGCCAGCAGCCCCTCGGGGGGTTATAGCAATCAGCCCCAGCATTTT; cdr3_aa: CASSPSGGYSNQPQHF
d_call: TRBD1; j_call: TRBJ1-2; clone_size: -; v_call: TRBV5-4; cdr3_nt: TGTGCCAGCAGCTTGGCGGGGACAGCCTATGGCTACACCTTC; cdr3_aa: CASSLAGTAYGYTF
d_call: TRBD1; j_call: TRBJ1-1; clone_size: -; v_call: TRBV28; cdr3_nt: TGTGCCAGCAGTTTATCCTCGGCCACTCTGGGACAGTCATCATACACTGAAGCTTTCTTT; cdr3_aa: CASSLSSATLGQSSYTEAFF
d_call: TRBD1; j_call: TRBJ1-1; clone_size: -; v_call: TRBV11-2; cdr3_nt: TGTGCCAGCAGCTCCCAGGGGGGATTTACTGAAGCTTTCTTT; cdr3_aa: CASSSQGGFTEAFF
d_call: -; j_call: TRBJ1-4; clone_size: -; v_call: TRBV5-1; cdr3_nt: TGCGCCAGCAGCCTCACGGGAGCAACTAATGAAAAACTGTTTTTT; cdr3_aa: CASSLTGATNEKLFF
d_call: -; j_call: TRBJ2-1; clone_size: -; v_call: TRBV19; cdr3_nt: TGTGCCAGTAGTATAGGAGATTCCTACAATGAGCAGTTCTTC; cdr3_aa: CASSIGDSYNEQFF
d_call: -; j_call: TRBJ1-5; clone_size: -; v_call: TRBV30; cdr3_nt: TGTGCCTGTACCCCCGGGTCCAGCAATCAGCCCCAGCATTTT; cdr3_aa: CACTPGSSNQPQHF
d_call: -; j_call: TRBJ1-1; clone_size: -; v_call: TRBV9; cdr3_nt: TGTGCCAGCAGCGTACAGGGGAGCGGCACTGAAGCTTTCTTT; cdr3_aa: CASSVQGSGTEAFF
d_call: TRBD2; j_call: TRBJ2-1; clone_size: -; v_call: TRBV4-1; cdr3_nt: TGCGCCAGCAGCCAAGTACTAGCGGGAGGAGGGAATGAGCAGTTCTTC; cdr3_aa: CASSQVLAGGGNEQFF
d_call: TRBD2; j_call: TRBJ2-7; clone_size: -; v_call: TRBV9; cdr3_nt: TGTGCCAGCAGCGTAGGGGGGACTAGTCACGAGCAGTACTTC; cdr3_aa: CASSVGGTSHEQYF
d_call: -; j_call: TRBJ2-7; clone_size: -; v_call: TRBV7-9; cdr3_nt: TGTGCCAGCAGCTTAAACCCAGGGAAGTCCTACGAGCAGTACTTC; cdr3_aa: CASSLNPGKSYEQYF
d_call: TRBD1; j_call: TRBJ1-4; clone_size: few; v_call: TRBV19; cdr3_nt: TGTGCCAGTAGTCCACCGGGACAGGGAAATGAAAAACTGTTTTTT; cdr3_aa: CASSPPGQGNEKLFF
d_call: TRBD1; j_call: TRBJ2-7; clone_size: -; v_call: TRBV29-1; cdr3_nt: TGCAGCGTTGAGCGGACAGGAGGCTACGAGCAGTACTTC; cdr3_aa: CSVERTGGYEQYF
d_call: -; j_call: TRBJ1-4; clone_size: -; v_call: TRBV5-1; cdr3_nt: TGCGCCAGCAGACGACCGGGGGGGGGCGATGAAAAACTGTTTTTT; cdr3_aa: CASRRPGGGDEKLFF
d_call: -; j_call: TRBJ1-1; clone_size: -; v_call: TRBV12-5; cdr3_nt: TGTGCTAGTGGTTTTACAGGGACGAACACTGAAGCTTTCTTT; cdr3_aa: CASGFTGTNTEAFF